The 20 T cell receptor beta chains below all came from one sample that was sequenced in a study of CD8 T cells in Susac syndrome. An amount of RNA that ranged from roughly 0.5 to 1 ug was reverse transcribed with random hexamers. TCRdb redid the calling of the immunoSEQ multiplex PCR reads with MiXCR, one entry per CDR3 protein. The table lists more than 120,000 distinct CDR3 sequences, approximately 94% of them singletons, with 0.084% in the top ten. Sequenced input: CD4+ T cells from PBMCs. All receptors come from a human donor in good health.

This chain joins TRBV28 and TRBJ2-1; D is possibly TRBD1 or TRBD2 (5 bases each). Trimming stripped 7 bases from V and 6 bases from J, with 10 bases between. Germline-derived CDR1 and CDR2 are MDHEN and SYDVKM. The CDR3 runs 12 residues. The CDR3 sequence: CASMGEFNEQFF. CDR3 coding DNA: TGTGCCAGCATGGGGGAGTTCAATGAGCAGTTCTTC.

The V and J genes are TRBV12-3 or TRBV12-4 and TRBJ1-1, with D perhaps TRBD1 (5 bases). V lost 6 bases and J 3 bases, leaving 23 bases between the germline ends. The CDR3 spans 17 residues. The CDR3 spells CASRDVIDIWGDTEAFF. The CDR3 bases are TGTGCCAGCAGGGACGTAATCGACATTTGGGGGGACACTGAAGCTTTCTTT.

This clonotype was observed a single time. The junction shows a germline mismatch at one end, possibly a read error. This CDR3 is CATSLGGPYEQYF. CDR3 nucleotide sequence: TGTGCCACCAGTTTAGGGGGTCCCTACGAGCAGTACTTC. The gene calls are TRBV28 and TRBJ2-7; possible D gene TRBD1, 6 bases. The CDR3 has 13 residues. In germline, CDR1 is MDHEN, CDR2 SYDVKM.

The J gene is TRBJ1-1, the V gene TRBV5-1; D not certain. The CDR3 is 14 amino acids. Trimming cost V 2 bases and J 0 bases, with 8 bases left between them. Germline CDR1 is SGHRS and CDR2 is YFSETQ. This CDR3 reads CASSLASMNTEAFF. The DNA of the CDR3 is TGCGCCAGCAGCTTAGCCAGCATGAACACTGAAGCTTTCTTT.

This rearrangement joins TRBV2 to TRBJ2-5, with 9 bases matching TRBD2. J lost 5 bases, V lost 4 bases, and 8 bases had no gene match. Germline lookup yields CDR1 SNHLY and CDR2 FYNNEI. The CDR3 contains 15 residues. The CDR3 bases are TGTGCCAGCAGTGCTGACAGGGCGGGGGGGGAGACCCAGTACTTC. Amino acid sequence: CASSADRAGGETQYF.

The V gene is TRBV12-3 or TRBV12-4, the J gene TRBJ2-1; TRBD2 agrees at 7 bases. With 8 bases clipped from V and 4 bases from J, the junction kept 8 bases outside the gene matches. CDR3 size: 14 residues. The CDR3 protein is CASALLASYNEQFF. In DNA, the CDR3 is TGTGCCAGCGCCTTACTAGCGAGTTACAATGAGCAGTTCTTC.

This clonotype was seen just once. The chain combines TRBV25-1 with TRBJ1-4, with TRBD1 as a possible D gene (6 bases). The CDR3 loop spans 15 amino acids. Germline loops: CDR1 MGHDK, CDR2 SYGVNS. Between the trimmed V and J ends, which lost 3 bases and 7 bases, there was a span of 15 bases. The CDR3 loop is CASSDTQGLGEKLFF. The DNA for the CDR3 is TGTGCCAGCAGTGATACCCAGGGGCTAGGTGAAAAACTGTTTTTT.

Concerning this clonotype: The junction does not match germline at one end; this may be a read error. The chain combines TRBV29-1 with TRBJ2-1, with D maybe TRBD1 (6 bases). The germline gives CDR1 SQVTM, CDR2 ANQGSEA. The CDR3 has 12 residues. The DNA of the CDR3 is TGCAGCTCCGACTCAGGGGACAATGCGCAGTTCTTC. Its translation is CSSDSGDNAQFF.

The chain combines TRBV5-1 with TRBJ2-1; D perhaps matches TRBD2 (6 bases). The germline gives CDR1 SGHRS, CDR2 YFSETQ. The CDR3 contains 18 residues. Trimming took 7 bases from V and 0 from J, leaving 23 bases between them. The CDR3 is CASEVGGSGPGSYNEQFF. The CDR3 nucleotides are TGCGCCAGCGAAGTAGGAGGGTCGGGCCCGGGCTCCTACAATGAGCAGTTCTTC.

The chain's CDR3 is CASRMEDGYTF. The CDR3 DNA reads as TGTGCCAGCAGAATGGAGGATGGCTACACCTTC. The V call is TRBV27, the J call TRBJ1-2; D not certain. CDR1 is MNHEY and CDR2 is SMNVEV in the germline V gene (reference sequence). The V end lost 6 bases, the J end lost 6 bases, and 8 bases lay between the germline ends. This CDR3 is built from 11 residues.

The genes are TRBV20-1 and TRBJ2-7; 10 bases agree with TRBD2. This CDR3 contains 14 residues. Trimming removed 0 bases from V and 3 bases from J; junction bases left unmatched: 2. The germline V gene encodes CDR1 DFQATT and CDR2 SNEGSKA (reference sequence). The CDR3 region has the DNA TGCAGTGCTAGAGAGCCTAGCGGGAGCTACGAGCAGTACTTC. Translating gives CSAREPSGSYEQYF.

J is TRBJ1-2 and V is TRBV10-3, with 10 bases matching TRBD1. CDR1 is ENHRY and CDR2 is SYGVKD in the germline V gene. The CDR3 totals 15 residues. Trimming cost V 6 bases and J 0 bases; bases outside gene matches: 4. The CDR3 coding sequence is TGTGCCATCAGGGGGACAGGGGAAGCTAACTATGGCTACACCTTC. Protein product: CAIRGTGEANYGYTF.

The J gene is TRBJ2-7, the V gene TRBV27; 9 bases match TRBD1. V was pared by 4 bases and J by 0 bases, with 13 bases of the junction left unmatched. Germline V lookup: CDR1 MNHEY, CDR2 SMNVEV (reference sequence). The CDR3 loop spans 18 amino acids. CDR3 sequence (DNA): TGTGCCAGCAGTTCTCGCACAGGGGGCGCCCCCTCCTCCTACGAGCAGTACTTC. The encoded protein is CASSSRTGGAPSSYEQYF.

V is TRBV18 and J is TRBJ1-2, with no clear D. The CDR3 totals 13 residues. V gave up 1 base and J gave up 6 bases, with 9 bases separating them. CDR1 and CDR2 (germline): KGHSH, LQKENI. The CDR3 is CASSPLSGNGYTF. CDR3 sequence (DNA): TGTGCCAGCTCACCACTCTCGGGTAATGGCTACACCTTC.

This chain uses TRBV20-1 with TRBJ2-1; TRBD1 matches 7 bases. Germline V gene lookup returns CDR1 DFQATT and CDR2 SNEGSKA (reference sequence). The CDR3 has 14 residues. Losses at the gene ends were 4 bases for V and 7 bases for J; bases not matched to a gene: 10. The CDR3 is CSATDRNWDNEQFF. The DNA for the CDR3 is TGCAGTGCTACGGACAGGAATTGGGATAATGAGCAGTTCTTC.

The chain has TRBV2 and TRBJ1-1; 10 bases match TRBD1. J lost 4 bases, V lost 5 bases, and 4 bases had no gene match. The CDR3 loop spans 14 amino acids. Germline V lookup: CDR1 SNHLY, CDR2 FYNNEI. The CDR3 is CASSQDRGSTEAFF. The CDR3, as DNA: TGTGCCAGCAGTCAGGACAGGGGGAGCACTGAAGCTTTCTTT.

This chain uses TRBV29-1 with TRBJ1-1, with TRBD1 matching over 8 bases. V gave up 7 bases and J gave up 7 bases; unmatched junction bases: 8. Germline lookup yields CDR1 SQVTM and CDR2 ANQGSEA. The CDR3 covers 12 residues. The CDR3 region is CSGADRAGEAFF. In DNA form, the CDR3 reads TGCAGCGGTGCGGACAGGGCGGGTGAAGCTTTCTTT.

The genes are TRBV19 and TRBJ1-2; a possible D gene is TRBD1 (6 bases). This CDR3 region has 13 residues. Germline CDR1 LNHDA, CDR2 SQIVND (reference sequence). V was cut by 3 bases and J by 10 bases, with 15 bases left in between. The DNA of the CDR3 is TGTGCCAGTAGTATGATTTTGGGGGGCGACTACACCTTC. This gives the protein CASSMILGGDYTF. The full variable domain, with the rest looked up from reference TRBV19 and TRBJ1-2, is DGGITQSPKYLFRKEGQNVTLSCEQNLNHDAMYWYRQDPGQGLRLIYYSQIVNDFQKGDIAEGYSVSREKKESFPLTVTSAQKNPTAFYLCASSMILGGDYTFGSGTRLTVV.

The chain is built from TRBV12-3 or TRBV12-4 and TRBJ2-2, with unresolved D. V lost 6 bases and J lost 7, with 12 bases in between. The CDR3 runs to 13 residues. Here the CDR3 DNA reads TGTGCCAGCAGCCTTAGGGAAGGCGGGGAGCTGTTTTTT. Translation: CASSLREGGELFF.

This chain connects TRBV5-4 to TRBJ1-1; TRBD1 matches at 9 bases. Germline V gene data show CDR1 as SGHNT and CDR2 as YYREEE (reference sequence). Trimming removed 5 bases from V and 5 bases from J; junction bases left unmatched: 7. There are 14 residues in the CDR3. The CDR3 region is CASRLGQGRTEAFF. The CDR3 nucleotides read TGTGCCAGCAGACTGGGACAGGGAAGGACTGAAGCTTTCTTT.